The 13 T cell receptor beta chains given below trace back to one sample, sequenced in a study of regulatory T cells in long-lasting Graves disease. Arm-PCR of CDR3 regions and iRepertoire HTBI primers were the basis on which TCR beta libraries were built. Each CDR3 protein gets one entry after TCRdb re-called the multiplex PCR reads with MiXCR. The sample holds over 650,000 distinct CDR3 sequences, around 30% seen once. Time point denoted: persistent/refractory GD, antithyroid drugs over 5 years with positive TRAb. PBMCs provided the RNA from which the TCR library was made. This specimen was peripheral blood mononuclear cells (PBMCs), taken when the disease was refractory, from a patient treated with antithyroid drugs. The receptors shown here come from a female donor with Graves disease.

The gene calls are TRBV5-1 and TRBJ2-7, with a possible D match to TRBD2 (6 bases). Germline CDR1 SGHRS, CDR2 YFSETQ. The CDR3 runs 14 residues. Trimming shortened V by 0 bases and J by 6 bases, and 13 bases separated the two germline ends. This CDR3 reads CASSLAGAVGEQYF. In nucleotides, the CDR3 is TGCGCCAGCAGCTTGGCGGGAGCCGTTGGCGAGCAGTACTTC.

This clonotype was counted only a few times. V gene TRBV12-3 or TRBV12-4 combines with J gene TRBJ2-2; TRBD2 matches at 9 bases. This CDR3 region has 17 residues. J lost 7 bases, V lost 1 base, and 10 bases had no gene match. CDR3 in amino acids: CASSLEVAGATNGELFF. In DNA, the CDR3 is TGTGCCAGCAGTTTAGAGGTAGCGGGAGCCACGAACGGGGAGCTGTTTTTT.

Only a few counts were recorded for this clonotype. The chain carries TRBV7-9 and TRBJ1-1; D not resolved. V shed 5 bases and J shed 8 bases, with 3 bases lying between them. Germline CDR1 reads SEHNR; CDR2 reads FQNEAQ (reference sequence). The CDR3 is made up of 9 amino acids. DNA of the CDR3: TGTGCCAGCAGCGGGGAAGCTTTCTTT. This sequence encodes CASSGEAFF.

The V and J genes are TRBV5-4 and TRBJ1-1; TRBD1 is a possible D gene (5 bases). Germline loops: CDR1 SGHNT, CDR2 YYREEE (reference sequence). V shed 0 bases and J shed 3 bases, with 15 bases lying between them. CDR3 size: 16 residues. DNA of the CDR3: TGTGCCAGCAGCTTGGAGGGGCCGCGGGTTGACACTGAAGCTTTCTTT. Residues: CASSLEGPRVDTEAFF. The whole variable domain, remainder taken from reference TRBV5-4 and TRBJ1-1, is ETGVTQSPTHLIKTRGQQVTLRCSSQSGHNTVSWYQQALGQGPQFIFQYYREEENGRGNFPPRFSGLQFPNYSSELNVNALELDDSALYLCASSLEGPRVDTEAFFGQGTRLTVV.

This clonotype was detected only a few times. The chain couples TRBV7-9 to TRBJ2-5; 10 bases match TRBD2. This CDR3 is 15 amino acids long. V was pared by 5 bases and J by 5 bases, with 8 bases of the junction left unmatched. Per the germline V gene, CDR1 is SEHNR and CDR2 is FQNEAQ (reference sequence). The CDR3 loop is CASSPPPSGSETQYF. CDR3 in DNA: TGTGCCAGCAGCCCACCCCCTAGCGGGAGTGAGACCCAGTACTTC.

The J gene is TRBJ1-1, the V gene TRBV2; D gene ambiguous. This CDR3 region has 14 residues. The V gene's germline CDR1 is SNHLY and CDR2 FYNNEI. Trimming removed 2 bases at V and 2 bases at J, with 9 bases between. The CDR3 nucleotides are TGTGCCAGCAGTGAAAGCGGCAGAAACACTGAAGCTTTCTTT. This codes for CASSESGRNTEAFF.

Remarks on this clonotype: Possible read error: a much larger clone is one base away. The genes are TRBV11-2 and TRBJ1-2; TRBD1 matches 12 bases. The CDR3 is made up of 15 amino acids. Germline V lookup: CDR1 SGHAT, CDR2 FQNNGV. DNA of the CDR3: TGTGCCATCCGGGACAGGGGGCTGGTGCACCATGGCTACGCCTTC. This sequence encodes CAIRDRGLVHHGYAF.

The count of this clonotype is one. This chain connects TRBV4-1 to TRBJ1-4, with D uncertain. V lost 4 bases, J lost 7 bases, and 19 bases lay in between. Germline V gene sequence: CDR1 MGHRA, CDR2 YSYEKL. The CDR3 covers 16 residues. The CDR3 is CASSPPVALRSEKLFF. The CDR3 DNA reads TGCGCCAGCAGCCCTCCTGTGGCACTCCGGAGTGAAAAACTGTTTTTT.

At least ten counts were recorded for this clonotype. The chain recombines TRBV28 with TRBJ1-2; TRBD1 is a possible D gene (5 bases). V was cut by 6 bases and J by 5 bases, with 19 bases left in between. From germline, CDR1 is MDHEN and CDR2 SYDVKM. This CDR3 region has 15 residues. DNA of the CDR3: TGTGCCAGCAGCCCCGGGACTGCGACTATGTATGGCTACACCTTC. Its protein product is CASSPGTATMYGYTF.

V and J are TRBV18 and TRBJ1-4; D call uncertain. The CDR3 loop spans 15 amino acids. V lost 0 bases, J lost 4 bases, and 9 bases lay in between. Per germline, CDR1 KGHSH and CDR2 LQKENI. CDR3 DNA: TGTGCCAGCTCACCACCGAGCGGGGTTAATGAAAAACTGTTTTTT. It specifies CASSPPSGVNEKLFF.

The chain is built from TRBV20-1 and TRBJ1-1, with 7 bases matching TRBD1. The germline CDR1 and CDR2 sequences are DFQATT and SNEGSKA (reference sequence). This CDR3 is 16 amino acids long. V was pared by 3 bases and J by 5 bases, with 15 bases of the junction left unmatched. In DNA, the CDR3 is TGCAGTGCTAGGGGGTCCAACAGGGGCCGCAGGACTGAAGCTTTCTTT. Encoded protein: CSARGSNRGRRTEAFF.

The rearrangement joins TRBV20-1 to TRBJ1-1; TRBD1 agrees at 11 bases. V was clipped by 4 bases and J by 6 bases; unmatched bases: 7. Germline V gives CDR1 DFQATT, CDR2 SNEGSKA (reference sequence). The CDR3 has 14 residues. CDR3 nucleotide sequence: TGCAGTGCTAACCCCGGGACAGGGGGGCCTGAAGCTTTCTTT. This codes for CSANPGTGGPEAFF.

There are a few counts of this clonotype. The chain uses TRBV6-4 and TRBJ1-6; tentative D call: TRBD1 (5 bases). The V gene's germline CDR1 is MRHNA and CDR2 SNTAGT. Trimming pared 5 bases from V and 7 bases from J, leaving 15 bases between. The CDR3 sequence is 15 residues long. The CDR3 region is CASSSLTVTNSPLHF. The CDR3 DNA sequence: TGTGCCAGCAGTTCCTTGACAGTCACAAATTCACCCCTCCACTTT.